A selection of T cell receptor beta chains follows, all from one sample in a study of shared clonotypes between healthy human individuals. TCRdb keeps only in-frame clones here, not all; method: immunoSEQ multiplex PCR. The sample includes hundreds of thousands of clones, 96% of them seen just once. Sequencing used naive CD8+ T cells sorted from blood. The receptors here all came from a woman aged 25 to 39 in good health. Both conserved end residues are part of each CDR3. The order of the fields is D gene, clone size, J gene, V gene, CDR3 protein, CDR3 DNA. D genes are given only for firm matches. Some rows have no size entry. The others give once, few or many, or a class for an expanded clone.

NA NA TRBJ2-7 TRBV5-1 CASSLGTPRGGEQYF TGCGCCAGCAGCTTAGGGACACCGCGAGGGGGGGAGCAGTACTTC
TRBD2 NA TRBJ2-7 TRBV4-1 CASSHTSGRKYEQYF TGCGCCAGCAGCCATACTAGCGGGAGGAAGTACGAGCAGTACTTC
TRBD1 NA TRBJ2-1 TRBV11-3 CASSQRDRGFDEQFF TGTGCCAGCAGCCAGCGGGACAGGGGGTTCGATGAGCAGTTCTTC
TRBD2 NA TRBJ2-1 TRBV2 CASSTAGGPNEQFF TGTGCCAGCAGTACAGCGGGAGGACCCAATGAGCAGTTCTTC
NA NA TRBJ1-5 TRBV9 CASSARRGGKPQHF TGTGCCAGCAGCGCGAGAAGGGGCGGAAAGCCCCAGCATTTT
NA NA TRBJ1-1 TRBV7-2 CASKPEGPEAFF TGTGCCAGCAAGCCAGAGGGGCCTGAAGCTTTCTTT
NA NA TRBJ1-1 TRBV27 CASRTENTEAFF TGTGCCAGCAGGACTGAGAACACTGAAGCTTTCTTT
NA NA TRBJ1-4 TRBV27 CASSLSSLGSNEKLFF TGTGCCAGCAGTTTATCGAGTCTGGGCAGTAATGAAAAACTGTTTTTT
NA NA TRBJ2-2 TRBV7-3 CASSLMGSGELFF TGTGCCAGCAGCTTAATGGGGTCCGGGGAGCTGTTTTTT
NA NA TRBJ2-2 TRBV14 CASSQELRNTGELFF TGTGCCAGCAGCCAAGAATTGCGGAACACCGGGGAGCTGTTTTTT
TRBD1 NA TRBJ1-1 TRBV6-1 CASSRQGNTEAFF TGTGCCAGCAGTCGACAGGGGAACACTGAAGCTTTCTTT
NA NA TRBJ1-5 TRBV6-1 CASSEAVATGGQPQHF TGTGCCAGCAGTGAAGCGGTAGCTACGGGGGGACAGCCCCAGCATTTT
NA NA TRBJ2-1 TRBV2 CASSDMAGLTYNEQFF TGTGCCAGCAGTGATATGGCAGGGTTAACCTACAATGAGCAGTTCTTC
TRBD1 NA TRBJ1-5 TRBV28 CASSSGTGVQPQHF TGTGCCAGCAGTTCCGGGACAGGGGTACAGCCCCAGCATTTT
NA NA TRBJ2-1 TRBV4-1 CASSQVRVSYNEQFF TGCGCCAGCAGCCAAGTGCGAGTCTCCTACAATGAGCAGTTCTTC
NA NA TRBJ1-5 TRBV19 CASSITYSSHQPQHF TGTGCCAGTAGTATCACGTACAGCTCCCATCAGCCCCAGCATTTT
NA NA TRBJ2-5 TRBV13 CASSPPRAEEKETQYF TGTGCCAGCAGCCCCCCTCGAGCGGAGGAGAAAGAGACCCAGTACTTC
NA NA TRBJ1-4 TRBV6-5 CASGWGTNEKLFF TGTGCCAGTGGATGGGGGACTAATGAAAAACTGTTTTTT
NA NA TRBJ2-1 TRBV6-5 CASSYSKYYNEQFF TGTGCCAGCAGTTACTCGAAGTACTACAATGAGCAGTTCTTC
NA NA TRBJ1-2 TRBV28 CASRASGGYTF TGTGCCAGCAGAGCAAGTGGTGGCTACACCTTC
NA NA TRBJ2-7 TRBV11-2 CASSSTGLTYEQYF TGTGCCAGCAGCTCGACAGGTCTTACCTACGAGCAGTACTTC
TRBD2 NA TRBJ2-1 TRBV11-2 CASSLGTSGILYNEQFF TGTGCCAGCAGCCTAGGGACTAGCGGGATATTGTACAATGAGCAGTTCTTC
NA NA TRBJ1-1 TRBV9 CASSVDEDEAFF TGTGCCAGCAGCGTAGACGAGGATGAAGCTTTCTTT
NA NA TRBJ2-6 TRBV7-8 CASSRTSSGANVLTF TGTGCCAGCAGCCGAACTAGCTCTGGGGCCAACGTCCTGACTTTC
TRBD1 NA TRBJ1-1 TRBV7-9 CASSPDRAKWVTEAFF TGTGCCAGCAGCCCAGACAGGGCAAAGTGGGTGACTGAAGCTTTCTTT
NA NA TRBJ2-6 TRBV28 CAERDSGANVLTF TGTGCCGAACGGGACTCTGGGGCCAACGTCCTGACTTTC
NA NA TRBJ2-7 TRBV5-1 CASSLAGGRFEQYF TGCGCCAGCAGCTTGGCCGGGGGGCGGTTCGAGCAGTACTTC
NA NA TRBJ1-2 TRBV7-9 CASSWGVDGYTF TGTGCCAGCAGCTGGGGGGTCGATGGCTACACCTTC
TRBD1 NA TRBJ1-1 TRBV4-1 CASSQGEGQTNTEAFF TGCGCCAGCAGCCAAGGTGAGGGACAGACCAACACTGAAGCTTTCTTT
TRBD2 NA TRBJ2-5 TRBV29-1 CSARGTGLAGETQYF TGCAGCGCAAGAGGGACCGGACTAGCGGGTGAGACCCAGTACTTC
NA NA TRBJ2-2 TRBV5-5 CASSDRAQSVLSAGELFF TGTGCCAGCAGTGACCGGGCCCAGTCGGTGTTGAGTGCCGGGGAGCTGTTTTTT
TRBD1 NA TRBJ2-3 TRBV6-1 CATTGQSKFGDTQYF TGTGCCACCACGGGACAGTCGAAATTTGGGGATACGCAGTATTTT
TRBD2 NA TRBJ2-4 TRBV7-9 CASSRTSLDIQYF TGTGCCAGCAGTCGGACTAGCTTAGACATTCAGTACTTC
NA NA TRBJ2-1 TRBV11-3 CASSLAGFYNEQFF TGTGCCAGCAGCTTAGCGGGTTTCTACAATGAGCAGTTCTTC
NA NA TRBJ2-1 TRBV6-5 CASRISAGRDEQFF TGTGCCAGCAGGATTTCGGCGGGACGGGATGAGCAGTTCTTC
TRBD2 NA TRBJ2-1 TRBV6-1 CASSPRVAGLGEQFF TGTGCCAGCAGCCCCAGGGTAGCGGGATTGGGTGAGCAGTTCTTC
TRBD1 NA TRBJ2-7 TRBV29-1 CSVEGATGGHEQYF TGCAGCGTTGAAGGGGCGACAGGGGGACACGAGCAGTACTTC
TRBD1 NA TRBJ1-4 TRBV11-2 CAVRGTANEKLFF TGTGCCGTTCGGGGGACAGCTAATGAAAAACTGTTTTTT
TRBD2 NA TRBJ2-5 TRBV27 CASSSREWETQYF TGTGCCAGCAGTTCGCGGGAGTGGGAGACCCAGTACTTC
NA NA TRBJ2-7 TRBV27 CASREGAPYEQYF TGTGCCAGCAGGGAAGGGGCCCCCTACGAGCAGTACTTC
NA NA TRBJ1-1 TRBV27 CASSFSGGEPEAFF TGTGCCAGCAGTTTCTCCGGGGGGGAGCCCGAAGCTTTCTTT
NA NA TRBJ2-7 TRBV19 CASSTEGGQIYEQYF TGTGCCAGTAGTACCGAGGGGGGGCAGATCTACGAGCAGTACTTC
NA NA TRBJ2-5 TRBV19 CASRARVGRETQYF TGTGCCAGTAGAGCCCGGGTCGGACGGGAGACCCAGTACTTC
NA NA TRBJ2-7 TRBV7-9 CASSLAIGQHYEQYF TGTGCCAGCAGCTTAGCCATTGGACAGCACTACGAGCAGTACTTC
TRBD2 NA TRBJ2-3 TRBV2 CASSASGSDTQYF TGTGCCAGCAGTGCTAGCGGGAGTGATACGCAGTATTTT
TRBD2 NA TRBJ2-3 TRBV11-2 CASSLVAGEDTQYF TGTGCCAGCAGCTTAGTGGCGGGAGAGGATACGCAGTATTTT
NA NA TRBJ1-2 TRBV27 CASRGDYGYTF TGTGCCAGCAGGGGGGACTATGGCTACACCTTC
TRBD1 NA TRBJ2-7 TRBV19 CASSIGTGSEQYF TGTGCCAGTAGTATAGGGACAGGGTCCGAGCAGTACTTC
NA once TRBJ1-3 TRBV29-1 CSVDLDSSGNTIYF TGCAGCGTTGATTTGGACAGCTCTGGAAACACCATATATTTT
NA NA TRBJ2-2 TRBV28 CASSPWGKNSGRAGELFF TGTGCCAGCAGTCCCTGGGGGAAAAATTCAGGCCGCGCCGGGGAGCTGTTTTTT
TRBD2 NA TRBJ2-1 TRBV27 CASSLSALAGGESYNEQFF TGTGCCAGCAGTTTATCCGCACTAGCGGGAGGGGAGTCCTACAATGAGCAGTTCTTC
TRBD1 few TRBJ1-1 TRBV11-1 CASSPTGAEAFF TGTGCCAGCAGCCCAACAGGGGCTGAAGCTTTCTTT
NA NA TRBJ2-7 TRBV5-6 CASSLFSHSYEQYF TGTGCCAGCAGCTTGTTCAGCCACTCCTACGAGCAGTACTTC